The next 2 T cell receptor beta chains were all read from a single sample in a study of blood T cell repertoires in COVID-19. Data came from immunoSEQ multiplex PCR; TCRdb stores just in-frame clones and leaves some out. This sample has fewer than 85,000 clones, with 70% to 85% found just once. The sequencing sample was made of peripheral blood. These receptor sequences come from a man aged 55 to 70 with active or convalescent COVID-19.

This clone turned up a few times. The CDR3 reads CASSVGVKGTEAFF. As DNA, the CDR3 is TGTGCCAGCAGCGTAGGGGTAAAGGGGACTGAAGCTTTCTTT. The V gene is TRBV9, the J gene TRBJ1-1; TRBD1 might be the D (5 bases). Germline V lookup: CDR1 SGDLS, CDR2 YYNGEE. This CDR3 has 14 amino acids. V was trimmed by 0 bases and J by 5 bases, leaving 11 bases between them.

The rearrangement links TRBV5-1 to TRBJ2-5; 8 bases match TRBD1. Germline CDR1 is SGHRS and CDR2 is YFSETQ. This CDR3 contains 16 residues. V was clipped by 0 bases and J by 5 bases; unmatched bases: 9. In nucleotides, the CDR3 is TGCGCCAGCAGCTTGGTCACAGGGGGTATCGGGGAGACCCAGTACTTC. Translation: CASSLVTGGIGETQYF.